These 15 T cell receptor beta chains came from one sample sequenced in a study of cytomegalovirus exposure and HLA in healthy donors. Both 60 Vbeta primers and 13 Jbeta primers went into the PCR. Sequencing used immunoSEQ multiplex PCR; TCRdb keeps in-frame clones, though not all of them. Seen here are more than 95,000 clones, around 80% observed once, and the top ten hold roughly 9%. The sequenced sample consisted of PBMCs. The receptors derive from a woman between 45 and 65 years old in good health and CMV-seropositive.

The table lists this clone with a count of one. The gene calls are TRBV4-1 and TRBJ1-5, with 7 bases fitting TRBD1. The CDR3 runs to 15 residues. After removal of 4 bases from V and 3 bases from J, the junction contained 6 bases not matched to a gene. Germline V CDR1 and CDR2: MGHRA, YSYEKL. CDR3: CASSRSGGNNQPQHF. The DNA for the CDR3 is TGCGCCAGCAGCCGGTCAGGGGGAAACAATCAGCCCCAGCATTTT.

The V and J genes are TRBV10-3 and TRBJ1-2; weak D call: TRBD1 (6 bases). V lost 6 bases and J lost 1, with 15 bases in between. The CDR3 has 15 amino acids. In germline, CDR1 is ENHRY, CDR2 SYGVKD. CDR3 coding DNA: TGTGCCATCAGCCCCCGACAGGAGAATAACTATGGCTACACCTTC. As protein: CAISPRQENNYGYTF.

This chain links TRBV27 with TRBJ1-2, with 9 bases aligning to TRBD1. The CDR3 contains 16 residues. Germline V gene data show CDR1 as MNHEY and CDR2 as SMNVEV (reference sequence). With 2 bases clipped from V and 3 bases from J, the junction kept 7 bases outside the gene matches. The CDR3 region is CASSLKGQGRDYGYTF. The CDR3 DNA reads TGTGCCAGCAGTTTAAAGGGACAGGGACGAGACTATGGCTACACCTTC.

V gene TRBV9 combines with J gene TRBJ2-5; D call uncertain. With the DNA end fitting TRBJ2-7 better, the J assignment may be wrong. The CDR3 is 17 residues long. The germline CDR1 and CDR2 sequences are SGDLS and YYNGEE. CDR3 loop: CASSVGGADLSDREQYF. CDR3 nucleotide sequence: TGTGCCAGCAGCGTAGGCGGCGCCGACTTGTCGGATCGCGAGCAGTACTTC.

The chain joins TRBV2 to TRBJ1-1; 7 bases match TRBD1. From germline, CDR1 is SNHLY and CDR2 FYNNEI. Losses at the gene ends were 10 bases for V and 2 bases for J; bases not matched to a gene: 7. CDR3 length equals 13 residues. CDR3 bases: TGTGCCACCAGGGGACAGTCTAACACTGAAGCTTTCTTT. Protein sequence: CATRGQSNTEAFF. The full variable domain, completed using reference TRBV2 and TRBJ1-1, is EPEVTQTPSHQVTQMGQEVILRCVPISNHLYFYWYRQILGQKVEFLVSFYNNEISEKSEIFDDQFSVERPDGSNFTLKIRSTKLEDSAMYFCATRGQSNTEAFFGQGTRLTVV.

The CDR3 loop is CASYPWPGRGYGYTF. The CDR3 region has the DNA TGTGCCAGCTATCCGTGGCCAGGAAGGGGATATGGCTACACCTTC. The chain links TRBV6-5 to TRBJ1-2; TRBD1 might be the D (5 bases). Deletions cut 8 bases from V and 5 bases from J, with 21 bases between. This CDR3 spans 15 amino acids. Germline CDR1 and CDR2: MNHEY and SVGAGI.

This rearrangement joins TRBV2 to TRBJ1-1, with 7 positions matching TRBD1. The CDR3 runs 15 residues. The germline gives CDR1 SNHLY, CDR2 FYNNEI. V lost 8 bases, J lost 0 bases, and 9 bases stayed unmatched. The CDR3 spells CASRRGQIMNTEAFF. In DNA, the CDR3 is TGTGCCAGCCGGAGGGGGCAAATCATGAACACTGAAGCTTTCTTT.

The chain is built from TRBV5-1 and TRBJ1-2; D perhaps matches TRBD1 (5 bases). This CDR3 comprises 14 residues. Between the trimmed V and J ends, which lost 6 bases and 4 bases, there was a span of 16 bases. Germline CDR1 reads SGHRS; CDR2 reads YFSETQ. CDR3 amino acids: CASNPGGRLYGYTF. The CDR3 nucleotides read TGCGCCAGCAATCCCGGGGGACGACTCTATGGCTACACCTTC.

This chain links TRBV2 with TRBJ2-1; 15 nucleotides line up with TRBD2. The CDR3 length is 19 residues. Germline V gene sequence: CDR1 SNHLY, CDR2 FYNNEI. The J segment lost 0 bases and the V segment lost 6 bases, leaving 9 bases of the junction unmatched. The chain's CDR3 is CASSYRTSGGGSSYNEQFF. The DNA for the CDR3 is TGTGCCAGCAGCTACCGGACTAGCGGGGGGGGGAGCTCCTACAATGAGCAGTTCTTC.

This chain links TRBV4-3 with TRBJ2-7, with 8 bases identical to TRBD1. V was clipped by 0 bases and J by 7 bases; unmatched bases: 8. The CDR3 covers 15 residues. Per the germline V gene, CDR1 is LGHNA and CDR2 is YSLEER. CDR3 sequence (DNA): TGCGCCAGCAGCCAAGACCCCAGGGGGCGGGAAGAGCAGTACTTC. Encoded protein: CASSQDPRGREEQYF.

This clone was seen once. The V call is TRBV5-1, the J call TRBJ2-7, with TRBD1 matching over 7 bases. The germline CDR1 and CDR2 sequences are SGHRS and YFSETQ. The CDR3 is 15 amino acids. V was clipped by 0 bases and J by 0 bases; unmatched bases: 3. Here the CDR3 reads CASSLVTGVSYEQYF. The CDR3 DNA follows: TGCGCCAGCAGCTTGGTTACAGGGGTCTCCTACGAGCAGTACTTC. The complete variable domain, with remaining parts taken from reference TRBV5-1 and TRBJ2-7, reads KAGVTQTPRYLIKTRGQQVTLSCSPISGHRSVSWYQQTPGQGLQFLFEYFSETQRNKGNFPGRFSGRQFSNSRSEMNVSTLELGDSALYLCASSLVTGVSYEQYFGPGTRLTVT.

CDR3 sequence (DNA): TGTGCCAGCAGTTTCCTCCCAGACAGGCACCCGCGGACCCAGTACTTC. It encodes CASSFLPDRHPRTQYF. This sequence joins TRBV6-5 and TRBJ2-5, with TRBD1 as a possible D gene (6 bases). CDR1 and CDR2 (germline): MNHEY, SVGAGI. CDR3 length: 16 amino acids. Trimming stripped 4 bases from V and 7 bases from J, with 22 bases between.

CDR3 residues: CASSKDILGLFF. In DNA, the CDR3 is TGTGCCAGCAGCAAGGACATCCTGGGGCTGTTTTTT. V gene TRBV5-6 combines with J gene TRBJ2-2, with D possibly being TRBD1 (5 bases). Trimming took 4 bases from V and 13 from J, leaving 14 bases between them. Germline CDR1 SGHDT, CDR2 YYEEEE. This CDR3 has 12 residues.

This chain connects TRBV19 to TRBJ1-5; no clear D gene. Germline CDR1 and CDR2: LNHDA and SQIVND (reference sequence). V lost 3 bases and J lost 3, with 12 bases in between. This CDR3 region has 15 residues. CDR3 sequence reads: CASSIRQANNQPQHF. Written as DNA, the CDR3 is TGTGCCAGTAGTATTAGGCAGGCCAACAATCAGCCCCAGCATTTT. Based on the CDR3 plus reference TRBV19 and TRBJ1-5, the full variable domain is DGGITQSPKYLFRKEGQNVTLSCEQNLNHDAMYWYRQDPGQGLRLIYYSQIVNDFQKGDIAEGYSVSREKKESFPLTVTSAQKNPTAFYLCASSIRQANNQPQHFGDGTRLSIL.

The chain links TRBV19 to TRBJ2-7; D may be TRBD1 (6 bases). The CDR3 is made up of 14 amino acids. Germline lookup yields CDR1 LNHDA and CDR2 SQIVND (reference sequence). The ends were cut back, 0 bases at V and 6 bases at J, with 12 bases in the middle. CDR3 residues: CASSIDWGLGEQYF. The CDR3 nucleotides read TGTGCCAGTAGTATAGATTGGGGGCTGGGCGAGCAGTACTTC.